One T cell receptor beta chain is described in this entry. Its antigen remains unidentified. Base qualities were left out, and no much larger clone turns up one base away. TCR beta CDR3 regions were amplified from RNA transcripts. For the first round of RT-PCR on the TCR CDR3, the HTBI primer set was used together with the Qiagen OneStep RT-PCR kit. Libraries were constructed in a second round of multiplex PCR, after which size selection and purification were performed. The libraries were sequenced on an Illumina HiSeq2000 using paired-end 100 bp reads. In the original analysis: Raw data were processed with SOAPnuke, discarding reads with adapters, uncalled bases, mean Phred below 15, or no exact constant-primer or identifier match. High-quality paired reads were merged with COPE v1.2.5, and unique nucleotide sequences were defined as clonotypes. MiTCR v1.1 was used to align the clonotypes against IMGT TRBV, TRBD and TRBJ reference segments. The analysis was restricted to V-J combinations with a frequency above 0.0001, which together covered just over 99% of the repertoires. A TCS score was defined as the ratio of F50 (clonal expansion) to E x V (chaos), with BLOSUM62-based TCRdist applied between CDR3 peptides within each V-J. Welch's t-statistics and random forest reduced 500 to 550 V-J features to about 12, which were used in a naive Bayes classifier (R e1071). TCRdb reanalyzed the raw reads on its own, using fastp at Q25 for trimming and MiXCR for clone calling, and kept in-frame beta chains. Here each entry gathers all rows of one CDR3 protein and keeps the most common genes and DNA. These V and J calls originate from TCRdb's pipeline instead of the authors' own analysis. Here the sample has about 420,000 distinct CDR3 sequences; about 13% occur a single time. The top ten clones comprise 5% to 6.5% of the sample.

This specimen belongs to a study of T cells in Graves' hyperthyroidism and ophthalmopathy (dated by TCRdb to the late 2010s). Context from the whole study: Peripheral blood samples were taken at initial diagnosis, before any treatment was given. TCR V-J signatures able to tell the groups apart were searched for in a discovery cohort of 95 or so patients, of whom over 40 had Graves' ophthalmopathy and more than 55 had stable Graves' hyperthyroidism. An independent validation cohort of some 18 hyperthyroidism patients and approximately 15 patients who later progressed to ophthalmopathy tested prospective prediction of ophthalmopathy. The 95 to 100 discovery patients were divided at random into training and test sets in a 7:3 ratio. In several Graves' hyperthyroidism patients, the study also compared T-cell repertoires from thyroid tissue with T-cell repertoires from blood. Once sampling was done, hyperthyroidism patients were given methimazole at a starting dose of 30 mg daily, whereas ophthalmopathy patients were given high-dose intravenous methylprednisolone. The paper describes TCR Vbeta CDR3 sequencing of about 140 peripheral blood samples, made up of roughly 45 ophthalmopathy patients, roughly 75 hyperthyroidism patients and roughly 17 progressor patients.

Stable Graves' hyperthyroidism was defined as the absence of progression to ophthalmopathy over 18 months of follow-up. Hyperthyroidism patients were aged 18 to 65 years and newly diagnosed, with disease duration of less than 2 months. Exclusion was applied to patients with uncontrolled infections, other autoimmune diseases, pregnancy or lactation. Diagnoses were based on clinical symptoms, serum thyroxine and TRAb, thyroid ultrasound and orbital computed tomography. PBMCs were separated from 8 to 10 ml of fresh peripheral blood using Ficoll-Paque density gradient centrifugation. Total RNA was extracted with Trizol reagent, and quality was checked on an Agilent 2100 Bioanalyzer. V loses 8 bases at its end and J loses 3 bases; junction bases beyond the gene matches: 10. Taken from cysteine to phenylalanine, the CDR3 has 15 residues. Of all the DNA, just the CDR3 is kept, 45 bases in frame from base 1. According to the germline V gene, CDR1 reads MGHRA and CDR2 reads YSYEKL.

The paper's findings and limits, for the study overall: Most expanded thyroid clonotypes (frequency above 0.001) were also detected in blood, a finding suggesting that blood repertoires may reflect thyroid immune responses. Ophthalmopathy was separated from stable hyperthyroidism by a 13 V-J signature model, with approximately 85% sensitivity and about 81% specificity obtained in cross-validation and 80%/75% obtained in testing. In validation, progression to ophthalmopathy was predicted by the model with 70% to 71% sensitivity and roughly 72% specificity, a median of approximately 7.1 months before onset. No statistical method was used to set the sample size in advance, and investigators knew the group allocation.

The clonotype was recovered from a young woman with Graves' hyperthyroidism. The specimen sequenced was blood. The chain is encoded by TRBV4-1 joined to TRBJ1-1; TRBD1 aligns with 9 central bases. The CDR3 has the sequence CASGQGITPDTEAFF. The DNA reads TGCGCCAGCGGACAGGGGATAACCCCGGACACTGAAGCTTTCTTT.